Below, 6 T cell receptor beta chains from the same sample are listed, as sequenced in a study of shared clonotypes between healthy human individuals. Profiled with immunoSEQ multiplex PCR; TCRdb holds only in-frame clones, not every one. The table records around 1.5 million clones, 95% to 99% of them present only once. Sample: naive CD4+ T cells sorted from blood. Subset indicated: CD45RA+ positively selected. The receptors shown here come from a man in his thirties or forties in good health.

The J gene is TRBJ1-1, the V gene TRBV25-1, with 7 bases identical to TRBD1. V was pared by 2 bases and J by 5 bases, with 8 bases of the junction left unmatched. From germline, CDR1 is MGHDK and CDR2 SYGVNS. CDR3 size: 15 residues. CDR3 region: CASSEEQGPRTEAFF. The CDR3 DNA is TGTGCCAGCAGTGAAGAACAGGGGCCGAGGACTGAAGCTTTCTTT.

V usage is TRBV28 and J usage is TRBJ2-1; 8 nucleotides match TRBD2. The CDR3 extends over 17 amino acids. Looked up from germline, CDR1 is MDHEN and CDR2 is SYDVKM. The J segment lost 5 bases and the V segment lost 1 base, leaving 10 bases of the junction unmatched. The DNA for the CDR3 is TGTGCCAGCAGTTTATTTCGACTAGCGAGGGGAAACAATGAGCAGTTCTTC. Its translation: CASSLFRLARGNNEQFF. Supplemented by reference TRBV28 and TRBJ2-1, the full variable domain reads DVKVTQSSRYLVKRTGEKVFLECVQDMDHENMFWYRQDPGLGLRLIYFSYDVKMKEKGDIPEGYSVSREKKERFSLILESASTNQTSMYLCASSLFRLARGNNEQFFGPGTRLTVL.

The chain is built from TRBV7-8 and TRBJ1-2, with no clear D. Per germline, CDR1 SGHVS and CDR2 FQNEAQ. The CDR3 has 17 residues. The ends were cut back, 5 bases at V and 0 bases at J, with 19 bases in the middle. The chain's CDR3 is CASSQRRQRFSNYGYTF. The CDR3 DNA sequence: TGTGCCAGCAGCCAACGGAGGCAGCGATTTTCTAACTATGGCTACACCTTC.

The chain employs TRBV6-1 and TRBJ1-2; tentative D call: TRBD1 (6 bases). The V and J ends lost 1 base and 0 bases respectively, with 9 bases between them. The CDR3 runs to 15 residues. Germline V lookup: CDR1 MNHNS, CDR2 SASEGT. CDR3 DNA: TGTGCCAGCAGTGAAGGGACAGCCTCTAACTATGGCTACACCTTC. Protein: CASSEGTASNYGYTF.

The V and J genes are TRBV18 and TRBJ2-1, with a weak D call TRBD2 (6 bases). Germline lookup yields CDR1 KGHSH and CDR2 LQKENI. The CDR3 runs to 15 residues. Trimming left V 2 bases short and J 8 bases short, with 16 bases between. CDR3 bases: TGTGCCAGCTCACCAGGGGCGGGACCCATCTATGAGCAGTTCTTC. This sequence encodes CASSPGAGPIYEQFF.

The rearrangement joins TRBV7-8 to TRBJ2-7; perhaps TRBD2 as D (5 bases). Germline loops: CDR1 SGHVS, CDR2 FQNEAQ. The length of the CDR3 is 16 residues. V shed 2 bases and J shed 3 bases, with 17 bases lying between them. For the CDR3, the DNA is TGTGCCAGCAGCTTATTCGCGGGTCATACGTTCTACGAGCAGTACTTC. Encoded protein: CASSLFAGHTFYEQYF.